This T cell receptor (beta chain) was found in a study of blood T cell repertoires in COVID-19 (dated by TCRdb to 2020 to 2022). Regarding the complete study: Collaborator samples came from the United States, Italy and Spain and covered acute and convalescent phases of COVID-19. Nearly every sample came with metadata listing a de-identified subject ID, COVID-19 status, age in years and sex. The repertoires were made available in a free public database intended to serve as a resource for research on the immune response to SARS-CoV-2. Samples were obtained from the ongoing ImmuneRACE study (first 160 participants) and from over 1,000 subjects provided by 6 global collaborators. Subjects who had been exposed to COVID-19, were actively infected with it, or had recovered from it provided the deeply sampled blood TCRbeta repertoires that made up the dataset. Where HLA class I and class II types were available, the types were taken from metadata supplied by the sample provider, not from assay-based typing. The material from the prospective study consisted of cDNA or gDNA derived from T cells, B-cell-depleted T cells, or PBMCs. The paper as a whole reports these results and caveats: The quantity of clinical and demographic metadata differed by source and by participant and was supplied without curation.

For this clone: Which antigen it targets is not known. No clone much larger than this one lies a single base away; base qualities are absent.

The immunoSEQ Assay, a bias-controlled multiplex PCR, was used to amplify TCRbeta CDR3 regions from genomic DNA. The original pipeline was this. Nucleated cell counts per sample were estimated from amplification of reference gene primers within the assay. Sequence reads were collapsed and filtered to measure the absolute abundance of every unique TCRbeta CDR3 rearrangement. Productive Simpson clonality was computed per sample as the square root of Simpson's diversity index over productive rearrangements. Here the immuneACCESS table is served through TCRdb, limited to in-frame sequences with V and J called. Missing clones are a known gap in these copies; in checked studies unresolved V genes cover under half, and the rest lacks a known reason. D and trimming were read from the DNA, whereas the V and J calls and clone size are those reported in that table. The sample table holds some 140,000 clones, of which roughly four fifths were seen once. 18% of the sample rests with the top ten.

Participants in the prospective study were enrolled through a virtual design, were aged about 18 to 100 years, and lived in about 25 United States geographic areas. In the prospective study, participants were assigned to cohorts based on the clinical history participants reported in a screening survey and a study questionnaire. For ImmuneRACE Cohort 3, a participant was defined as recovered based on two consecutive negative NP/OP PCR tests, clearance by a healthcare professional, or resolution of symptoms. In the prospective study, whole blood, serum and a nasopharyngeal or oropharyngeal swab were collected from each participant by mobile phlebotomists. Prospective study participants could optionally give additional blood draws and questionnaires over a roughly two-month period. Before DNA extraction, blood samples from the prospective study were shipped at room temperature or frozen. V is pared back by 2 bases and J by 4 bases, with 12 bases lying between the germline termini. CDR1 and CDR2 (LGHNA, YNFKEQ) derive from the germline V gene. Spanning cysteine to phenylalanine, the CDR3 consists of 15 amino acids. This entry keeps only the CDR3 DNA: 45 bases, framed from base 1.

This chain is built from TRBV4-2 and TRBJ1-3, with the identity of the D gene unclear. Sequenced input: PBMCs or T cells enriched from blood (not recorded which). The sequence derives from a young man who had recovered from COVID-19. In nucleotides, the sequence is TGTGCCAGCAGCCAAAGCATACAGAGAGGAAACACCATATATTTT. Its translation reads: CASSQSIQRGNTIYF.